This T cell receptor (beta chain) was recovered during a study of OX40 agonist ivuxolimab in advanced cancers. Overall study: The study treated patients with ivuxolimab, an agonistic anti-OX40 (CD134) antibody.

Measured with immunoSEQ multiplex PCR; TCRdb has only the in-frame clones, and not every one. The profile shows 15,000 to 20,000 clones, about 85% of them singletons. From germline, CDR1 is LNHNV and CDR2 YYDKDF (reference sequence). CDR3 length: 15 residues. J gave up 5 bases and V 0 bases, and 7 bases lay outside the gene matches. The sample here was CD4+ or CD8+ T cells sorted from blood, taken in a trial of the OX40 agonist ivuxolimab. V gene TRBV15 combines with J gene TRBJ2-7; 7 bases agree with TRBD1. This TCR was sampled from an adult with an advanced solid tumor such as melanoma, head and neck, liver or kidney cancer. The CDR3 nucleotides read TGTGCCACCAGCAGAGATTCCACAGGGGTCCACGAGCAGTACTTC. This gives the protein CATSRDSTGVHEQYF.